Following are 20 T cell receptor beta chains from one sample sequenced in a study of patients and donors after allogeneic stem cell transplantation. Using its own MiXCR run on the RT-PCR reads, TCRdb lists one record per CDR3 protein. The data hold approximately 410,000 distinct CDR3 sequences, with 16% observed a single time. Sequencing was done on a sample of blood, either unsorted or a sorted T cell fraction (not recorded which). The source of these receptors is a human donor who was either an allogeneic HSCT recipient or a stem cell or donor lymphocyte infusion donor (not recorded which). It is not recorded whose cells these are; they may come from a transplant donor.

This clonotype was observed at least ten times. V and J are TRBV7-8 and TRBJ2-5; 7 bases align to TRBD2. V lost 1 base, J lost 5 bases, and 19 bases stayed unmatched. Germline CDR1 is SGHVS and CDR2 is FQNEAQ. There are 19 residues in the CDR3. This CDR3 reads CASSLGPRSGTTEVETQYF. The CDR3 bases are TGTGCCAGCAGCTTAGGCCCAAGGAGCGGGACCACGGAGGTCGAGACCCAGTACTTC. Using reference TRBV7-8 and TRBJ2-5 for the parts outside the CDR3, the full variable domain is GAGVSQSPRYKVAKRGQDVALRCDPISGHVSLFWYQQALGQGPEFLTYFQNEAQLDKSGLPSDRFFAERPEGSVSTLKIQRTQQEDSAVYLCASSLGPRSGTTEVETQYFGPGTRLLVL.

This clonotype was counted only a few times. This rearrangement joins TRBV4-1 to TRBJ1-1; D is ambiguous. Germline V gene sequence: CDR1 MGHRA, CDR2 YSYEKL. The CDR3 loop spans 16 amino acids. Trimming shortened V by 0 bases and J by 5 bases, and 16 bases separated the two germline ends. Here the CDR3 reads CASSQDPGSLGTEAFF. The CDR3 nucleotides read TGCGCCAGCAGCCAAGATCCGGGATCATTAGGGACTGAAGCTTTCTTT.

As concerns this clonotype: The junction shows a germline mismatch at one end, possibly a read error. The rearrangement uses TRBV7-2 and TRBJ1-2; D is perhaps TRBD1 (6 bases). The CDR3 consists of 14 residues. Germline V gene data show CDR1 as SGHTA and CDR2 as FQGNSA. The CDR3 DNA follows: TGTGCCAGCAGCTTCAGCCGGACAGCCTCACTTGACAACTTC. Translating gives CASSFSRTASLDNF. Complete variable domain (other parts from reference TRBV7-2 and TRBJ1-2): GAGVSQSPSNKVTEKGKDVELRCDPISGHTALYWYRQSLGQGLEFLIYFQGNSAPDKSGLPSDRFSAERTGGSVSTLTIQRTQQEDSAVYLCASSFSRTASLDNFGSGTRLTVV.

The chain carries TRBV5-6 and TRBJ2-7; D gene uncertain. The CDR3 has 11 residues. CDR1 is SGHDT and CDR2 is YYEEEE in the germline V gene. Trimming cost V 3 bases and J 7 bases, with 8 bases left between them. Here the CDR3 reads CASSSYTEQYF. The DNA of the CDR3 is TGTGCCAGCAGCTCCTACACGGAGCAGTACTTC.

There are a few counts of this clonotype. The genes are TRBV10-3 and TRBJ2-3; 10 bases are shared with TRBD1. The CDR3 totals 20 residues. The V gene's germline CDR1 is ENHRY and CDR2 SYGVKD. The V segment lost 6 bases and the J segment 0 bases; nucleotides outside the gene matches: 18. The CDR3, as DNA: TGTGCCATCAGCCGATTAAGATCCCTCGGGACAGGGGCGAGCACAGATACGCAGTATTTT. Translating gives CAISRLRSLGTGASTDTQYF.

V gene TRBV2 combines with J gene TRBJ2-1, with TRBD1 matching over 8 bases. The CDR3 sequence is 13 residues long. The V gene's germline CDR1 is SNHLY and CDR2 FYNNEI. The junction had 4 bases not matched to a gene; V was cut back by 6 bases and J by 6 bases. The CDR3 sequence: CASSADRVNEQFF. CDR3 in DNA: TGTGCCAGCAGCGCGGACAGGGTCAATGAGCAGTTCTTC.

In its sample, this clonotype was seen many times. The chain employs TRBV7-8 and TRBJ2-3, with unresolved D. The V and J ends lost 1 base and 1 base respectively, with 18 bases between them. The CDR3 length is 18 residues. Germline CDR1 and CDR2: SGHVS and FQNEAQ. CDR3 sequence: CASSLEVIDFRRTDTQYF. CDR3 DNA: TGTGCCAGCAGCTTAGAAGTTATCGACTTCAGACGCACAGATACGCAGTATTTT.

J is TRBJ1-2 and V is TRBV15, with 10 positions matching TRBD1. CDR3 length: 15 amino acids. Germline trimming cut 2 bases from V and 8 bases from J; bases unmatched to any gene: 8. The germline V gene encodes CDR1 LNHNV and CDR2 YYDKDF (reference sequence). For the CDR3, the DNA is TGTGCCACCAGCAGAAGCGACAGGGGGCGAGGCGGCTACACCTTC. Protein sequence: CATSRSDRGRGGYTF.

This clonotype appeared many times. The V and J genes are TRBV5-1 and TRBJ1-2; weak D call: TRBD1 (5 bases). Germline V CDR1 and CDR2: SGHRS, YFSETQ. The CDR3 is made up of 13 amino acids. Trimming shortened V by 0 bases and J by 7 bases, and 10 bases separated the two germline ends. The CDR3 sequence is CASSLGQTSGYTF. Here the CDR3 DNA reads TGCGCCAGCAGCTTGGGACAGACAAGTGGCTACACCTTC.

The chain is built from TRBV4-2 and TRBJ2-7; weak D call: TRBD1 (6 bases). The germline V gene encodes CDR1 LGHNA and CDR2 YNFKEQ. This CDR3 region has 14 residues. The V and J ends lost 1 base and 3 bases respectively, with 10 bases between them. The CDR3 DNA is TGTGCCAGCAGCCAAGCCAGGGGAAGCTACGAGCAGTACTTC. Protein product: CASSQARGSYEQYF.

This clonotype was picked up a small number of times. The chain links TRBV20-1 to TRBJ1-3, with D maybe TRBD1 (6 bases). This CDR3 comprises 14 residues. V gave up 6 bases and J gave up 2 bases, with 14 bases separating them. The germline gives CDR1 DFQATT, CDR2 SNEGSKA (reference sequence). CDR3 region: CSATPGEPGNTIYF. For the CDR3, the DNA is TGCAGTGCCACACCAGGGGAACCTGGAAACACCATATATTTT.

The chain employs TRBV7-9 and TRBJ1-2, with no clear D. Trimming left V 3 bases short and J 3 bases short, with 8 bases between. The CDR3 totals 13 residues. The germline CDR1 and CDR2 sequences are SEHNR and FQNEAQ (reference sequence). Here the CDR3 reads CASSFYSHYGYTF. The CDR3 DNA follows: TGTGCCAGCAGCTTTTACAGCCACTATGGCTACACCTTC.

This clonotype was seen more than once but under ten times. The V call is TRBV11-1, the J call TRBJ2-1, with D perhaps matching TRBD2 (6 bases). V gave up 1 base and J gave up 0 bases, with 10 bases separating them. Germline V gives CDR1 SGHAT, CDR2 FQDESV (reference sequence). This CDR3 comprises 16 residues. CDR3 residues: CASSLGDGSSYNEQFF. As DNA, the CDR3 is TGTGCCAGCAGCTTAGGAGACGGGAGCTCCTACAATGAGCAGTTCTTC.

The gene calls are TRBV20-1 and TRBJ1-2, with TRBD1 as a possible D gene (6 bases). The V gene's germline CDR1 is DFQATT and CDR2 SNEGSKA (reference sequence). This CDR3 region has 13 residues. The V end lost 6 bases, the J end lost 8 bases, and 19 bases lay between the germline ends. Here the CDR3 reads CSARWGGQRGYTF. For the CDR3, the DNA is TGCAGTGCCAGGTGGGGGGGCCAAAGGGGCTACACCTTC.

This chain links TRBV6-2 or TRBV6-3 with TRBJ2-7; D is ambiguous. This CDR3 has 15 amino acids. Trimming took off 7 bases at V and 6 bases at J, with 22 bases between the two ends. Germline V CDR1 and CDR2: MNHEY, SVGEGT. The CDR3 nucleotides read TGTGCCAGCATCCGATACTCAAACCGTACGGTCGAGCAGTACTTC. Its translation is CASIRYSNRTVEQYF.

This chain connects TRBV3-1 to TRBJ2-2, with no clear D. The ends were cut back, 4 bases at V and 4 bases at J, with 13 bases in the middle. Looked up from germline, CDR1 is LGHDT and CDR2 is YNNKEL (reference sequence). The CDR3 is 15 amino acids. The CDR3 DNA follows: TGTGCCAGCAGCCCCCGACCCAGGTCCACCGGGGAGCTGTTTTTT. Protein: CASSPRPRSTGELFF.

This clonotype appeared many times. The chain carries TRBV10-3 and TRBJ2-5; D may match TRBD1 or TRBD2 (5 bases each). This CDR3 has 14 amino acids. Germline CDR1 ENHRY, CDR2 SYGVKD. Trimming left V 4 bases short and J 5 bases short, with 14 bases between. The CDR3 protein is CAISGQGREETQYF. The CDR3 DNA follows: TGTGCCATCAGTGGGCAAGGCAGGGAGGAGACCCAGTACTTC.

The chain employs TRBV14 and TRBJ2-5; D is unclear. This CDR3 spans 15 amino acids. Germline-derived CDR1 and CDR2 are SGHDN and FVKESK. The V end lost 0 bases, the J end lost 5 bases, and 13 bases lay between the germline ends. CDR3 sequence (DNA): TGTGCCAGCAGCCAAGATCGACGTAATGGGGAGACCCAGTACTTC. Translation: CASSQDRRNGETQYF.

The chain uses TRBV11-3 and TRBJ1-4; possibly TRBD1 for D (6 bases). CDR3 length equals 16 residues. Trimming stripped 3 bases from V and 7 bases from J, with 18 bases between. Germline CDR1 and CDR2: SGHNT and YENEEA. The CDR3 is CASSFSSGAGAEKLFF. The DNA of the CDR3 is TGTGCCAGCAGCTTTTCCTCAGGGGCGGGGGCTGAAAAACTGTTTTTT.

This rearrangement joins TRBV6-1 to TRBJ1-2, with unresolved D. Per germline, CDR1 MNHNS and CDR2 SASEGT. The CDR3 is 13 residues long. The V end was cut by 8 bases, the J end by 6 bases, with 16 bases between. The CDR3 protein is CASASNRGDGYTF. The CDR3, as DNA: TGTGCCAGCGCCTCAAACCGGGGAGATGGCTACACCTTC.